A selection of T cell receptor beta chains follows, all from one sample in a study of blood T cell repertoires in COVID-19. Repertoires were generated with immunoSEQ multiplex PCR, while TCRdb's copy carries only in-frame clones and drops some. This table holds approximately 170,000 clones, 88% found once. The sample comprised peripheral blood. The source is a man in his 60s with acute or convalescent COVID-19. Both conserved end residues are part of each CDR3. The D gene is left open where the match is weak. Expanded clones get a size class; other rows say once, few or many, or leave the size out.

CDR3nt | CDR3aa | abundance | d_gene | j_gene | v_gene
TGTGCCAGCAGCCCAGAGGGAGGATTCACCTATGGCTACACCTTC | CASSPEGGFTYGYTF | - | - | TRBJ1-2 | TRBV7-2
TGTGCCAGCAGCTCCGGGACAGTCTACTCAACTAATGAAAAACTGTTTTTT | CASSSGTVYSTNEKLFF | - | TRBD1 | TRBJ1-4 | TRBV5-8
TGTGCCAGCAGCTCCGGACAGGGGAAGGGGAACACTGAAGCTTTCTTT | CASSSGQGKGNTEAFF | - | TRBD1 | TRBJ1-1 | TRBV11-3
TGTGCCAGTAGTACCTCACAGGGGTCCGGAGGTCAGCCCCAGCATTTT | CASSTSQGSGGQPQHF | few | TRBD1 | TRBJ1-5 | TRBV19
TGTGCCAGCATCCTGACAGGGTCAGATACGCAGTATTTT | CASILTGSDTQYF | - | TRBD1 | TRBJ2-3 | TRBV7-9
TGCGCCAGCAGCTTGGAGGGACAGGGGGCAGGGCAAGAGACCCAGTACTTC | CASSLEGQGAGQETQYF | - | TRBD1 | TRBJ2-5 | TRBV5-1
TGTGCCTGGAGTCTACAGGGGTACACTGAAGCTTTCTTT | CAWSLQGYTEAFF | - | TRBD1 | TRBJ1-1 | TRBV30
TGTGCCAGCAGCTGGAGAAGGGCCGAGGGTCAAGAGACCCAGTACTTC | CASSWRRAEGQETQYF | - | - | TRBJ2-5 | TRBV5-6
TGTGCCACCAGTGACCCGATACCCCCACCGGGACTAGCGGGGCGAGAACGCACAGATACGCAGTATTTT | CATSDPIPPPGLAGRERTDTQYF | - | TRBD2 | TRBJ2-3 | TRBV24-1
TGTGCCAGCAGCTTAGGTCACAATCAGCCCCAGCATTTT | CASSLGHNQPQHF | - | - | TRBJ1-5 | TRBV7-2
TGCGCCAGCAGTGAAGACAGGGTAGGGGCTTTCTTT | CASSEDRVGAFF | - | TRBD1 | TRBJ1-1 | TRBV10-1
TGTGCCAGCAGACAGGGGGACACTGAAGCTTTCTTT | CASRQGDTEAFF | - | TRBD1 | TRBJ1-1 | TRBV19
TGCGCCAGCCGCAGGGGACAGAACACTGAAGCTTTCTTT | CASRRGQNTEAFF | - | - | TRBJ1-1 | TRBV5-1
TGTGCCTGGGGACAGTTCAATCAGCCCCAGCATTTT | CAWGQFNQPQHF | - | - | TRBJ1-5 | TRBV30
TGTGCCAGCAGCCAAGAGGGGATAGGAGGTAATTCACCCCTCCACTTT | CASSQEGIGGNSPLHF | few | - | TRBJ1-6 | TRBV4-2
TGTGCCAGCAGTCTGGACAGAAATTCACCCCTCCACTTT | CASSLDRNSPLHF | - | - | TRBJ1-6 | TRBV2
TGTGCCAGCAGCCAAGAGCCAGGGCAAATCTCTGGGGCCAACGTCCTGACTTTC | CASSQEPGQISGANVLTF | once | - | TRBJ2-6 | TRBV4-2
TGCGCCAGCAGCAAAGGACTAGCGGGAGTTCGGGAGCAGTACTTC | CASSKGLAGVREQYF | - | TRBD2 | TRBJ2-7 | TRBV4-3
TGTGCCTGGAGTGGGGAAGACAGGGCGGCTGAAGCTTTCTTT | CAWSGEDRAAEAFF | - | TRBD1 | TRBJ1-1 | TRBV30
TGTGCCAGCAGTTACGAACTAGCGGCCTCCCCCTTTTACGAGCAGTACTTC | CASSYELAASPFYEQYF | - | TRBD2 | TRBJ2-7 | TRBV6-2/TRBV6-3
TGCGCCAGCAGCCCCCGGGTTTCGAACACTGAAGCTTTCTTT | CASSPRVSNTEAFF | - | - | TRBJ1-1 | TRBV4-1
TGTGCCAGCAGTTACTCGAGGGGGGGTACTGAAGCTTTCTTT | CASSYSRGGTEAFF | - | - | TRBJ1-1 | TRBV6-6
TGTGCCAGCAGCTTAGTACTGGTGGAGCAGTTCTTC | CASSLVLVEQFF | - | - | TRBJ2-1 | TRBV7-2
TGTGCCTGGAGTGTGGGACTCGGGGAGACCCAGTACTTC | CAWSVGLGETQYF | - | - | TRBJ2-5 | TRBV30
TGTGCCAGCAGTTACTTGGGACAGGGGGCAACTGAAGCTTTCTTT | CASSYLGQGATEAFF | once | TRBD1 | TRBJ1-1 | TRBV6-5
TGTGCCAGCAGTCACCTGGGGGGGGTCGTGGATGGCTACACCTTC | CASSHLGGVVDGYTF | once | - | TRBJ1-2 | TRBV11-3
TGTGCCAGCAGCGTGAGAACAGGCAGCACAGATACGCAGTATTTT | CASSVRTGSTDTQYF | - | - | TRBJ2-3 | TRBV9
TGTGCCAGCAGTTCTCGCACAGATACGCAGTATTTT | CASSSRTDTQYF | - | - | TRBJ2-3 | TRBV12-3/TRBV12-4